These 20 T cell receptor beta chains share one sample of origin, sequenced in a study of T cell repertoires in cytomegalovirus infection. TCRdb reanalysed the reads using MiXCR and keeps one entry per CDR3 protein. The sample shows roughly 76,000 distinct CDR3 sequences, less than 4.5% of them seen only once. Specimen: PBMCs. The receptors stem from a human donor in good health (CMV status not recorded). Some clones in this sample may be carry-over from other donors' samples.

This clonotype was seen repeatedly, ten times or more. At one end, the junction sequence differs from germline, possibly due to a read error. The CDR3 spells CASSLSRKTVYSNQPQHF. The CDR3 DNA is TGTGCCAGCAGTCTATCTAGGAAGACAGTTTATAGCAATCAGCCCCAGCATTTT. The J gene is TRBJ1-5, the V gene TRBV27; D is perhaps TRBD1 (5 bases). Germline CDR1 reads MNHEY; CDR2 reads SMNVEV (reference sequence). CDR3 length: 18 residues.

The table lists this clonotype with many counts. This chain joins TRBV20-1 and TRBJ1-5; 9 bases align to TRBD1. The V segment lost 3 bases and the J segment 4 bases; nucleotides outside the gene matches: 4. CDR1 is DFQATT and CDR2 is SNEGSKA in the germline V gene (reference sequence). The length of the CDR3 is 14 residues. The CDR3 DNA is TGCAGTGCTAGCTCCGGACAGGGGAATCAGCCCCAGCATTTT. The encoded protein is CSASSGQGNQPQHF.

This clonotype was found many times. This chain connects TRBV30 to TRBJ1-3; 8 nucleotides line up with TRBD1. V was clipped by 4 bases and J by 3 bases; unmatched bases: 17. Looked up from germline, CDR1 is GTSNPN and CDR2 is SVGIG (reference sequence). The CDR3 contains 18 residues. CDR3 protein: CAWKPPRGTGRIGNTIYF. As DNA, the CDR3 is TGTGCCTGGAAACCTCCTCGAGGGACAGGAAGAATTGGAAACACCATATATTTT.

This clonotype was counted at least ten times. The genes are TRBV6-2 or TRBV6-3 and TRBJ1-5, with D unresolved. This CDR3 spans 13 amino acids. Trimming pared 2 bases from V and 4 bases from J, leaving 6 bases between. In germline, CDR1 is MNHEY, CDR2 SVGEGT. DNA of the CDR3: TGTGCCAGCAGTTACAGCGAGAATCAGCCCCAGCATTTT. Amino acid sequence: CASSYSENQPQHF.

This clonotype was counted many times. The J gene is TRBJ2-5, the V gene TRBV18; D is uncertain. V shed 2 bases and J shed 3 bases, with 10 bases lying between them. The CDR3 contains 14 residues. Germline V gene data show CDR1 as KGHSH and CDR2 as LQKENI. CDR3 sequence (DNA): TGTGCCAGCTCACCAGTTAACAGCAAAGAGACCCAGTACTTC. This codes for CASSPVNSKETQYF. The full variable domain, its missing parts supplied by reference TRBV18 and TRBJ2-5, is NAGVMQNPRHLVRRRGQEARLRCSPMKGHSHVYWYRQLPEEGLKFMVYLQKENIIDESGMPKERFSAEFPKEGPSILRIQQVVRGDSAAYFCASSPVNSKETQYFGPGTRLLVL.

This clonotype was counted at least ten times. The V call is TRBV6-4, the J call TRBJ2-3; 16 nucleotides align to TRBD2. Per germline, CDR1 MRHNA and CDR2 SNTAGT. The CDR3 sequence is 16 residues long. Trimming removed 2 bases from V and 4 bases from J; junction bases left unmatched: 0. DNA of the CDR3: TGTGCCAGCAGTGACGGGACTAGCGGGGGGGCAGATACGCAGTATTTT. Its translation is CASSDGTSGGADTQYF.

The sample holds many counts of this clonotype. This rearrangement joins TRBV7-9 to TRBJ1-5; the D gene is possibly TRBD1 (6 bases). CDR3 length: 17 amino acids. V lost 5 bases, J lost 4 bases, and 21 bases lay in between. CDR1 is SEHNR, CDR2 FQNEAQ, per germline (reference sequence). CDR3 DNA sequence: TGTGCCAGCAGCGCCGCCCGACCGGGACACCGTAATCAGCCCCAGCATTTT. Encoded protein: CASSAARPGHRNQPQHF.

This clonotype was seen at least ten times. The V call is TRBV7-9, the J call TRBJ2-7, with D maybe TRBD2 (5 bases). Trimming took off 7 bases at V and 2 bases at J, with 9 bases between the two ends. The CDR3 has 12 residues. CDR1 and CDR2 (germline): SEHNR, FQNEAQ (reference sequence). CDR3 DNA: TGTGCCAGCACGGACGGGACCTACGAGCAGTACTTC. Residues: CASTDGTYEQYF. The whole variable domain, remainder taken from reference TRBV7-9 and TRBJ2-7, is DTGVSQNPRHKITKRGQNVTFRCDPISEHNRLYWYRQTLGQGPEFLTYFQNEAQLEKSRLLSDRFSAERPKGSFSTLEIQRTEQGDSAMYLCASTDGTYEQYFGPGTRLTVT.

This clonotype was counted many times. This sequence joins TRBV4-1 and TRBJ1-2; D gene uncertain. Per germline, CDR1 MGHRA and CDR2 YSYEKL. With 4 bases removed from V and 7 bases from J, the gap between germline ends came to 16 bases. There are 14 residues in the CDR3. CDR3 amino acids: CASSPVWRDGGYTF. The CDR3 nucleotides read TGCGCCAGCAGCCCCGTTTGGCGGGATGGTGGCTACACCTTC.

This clonotype was seen many times. The CDR3 nucleotides are TGTGCCCGGACCCGGGTAATGGAAGGTGAGCAGTTCTTC. Amino acids: CARTRVMEGEQFF. This chain links TRBV30 with TRBJ2-1; no definite D call. The CDR3 spans 13 residues. V lost 8 bases to trimming and J lost 9 bases, with 20 bases between them. Germline assignment: CDR1 GTSNPN and CDR2 SVGIG (reference sequence).

This clonotype was seen ten or more times. This chain joins TRBV6-1 and TRBJ1-1, with a tentative D call TRBD1 (5 bases). Germline V gene lookup returns CDR1 MNHNS and CDR2 SASEGT. This CDR3 has 13 amino acids. V shed 5 bases and J shed 1 base, with 8 bases lying between them. The CDR3 loop reads CASSQTGNTEAFF. The CDR3 DNA reads TGTGCCAGCAGTCAAACAGGGAACACTGAAGCTTTCTTT.

This clonotype was detected ten times or more. V is TRBV2 and J is TRBJ2-3; perhaps TRBD2 as D (7 bases). CDR3 length: 17 amino acids. V was shortened by 6 bases and J by 0 bases, with 19 bases between the two germline ends. CDR1 is SNHLY and CDR2 is FYNNEI in the germline V gene. Here the CDR3 DNA reads TGTGCCAGCAGGGGGGGGGCCGGAATAGCTAGCACAGATACGCAGTATTTT. Translated: CASRGGAGIASTDTQYF.

In its sample, this clonotype was seen many times. V is TRBV2 and J is TRBJ1-1, with D unresolved. The V end was cut by 2 bases, the J end by 7 bases, with 11 bases between. CDR1 and CDR2 from the germline V gene are SNHLY and FYNNEI. This CDR3 is built from 13 residues. For the CDR3, the DNA is TGTGCCAGCAGTGAACACAGCCCCGTTGAAGCTTTCTTT. This sequence encodes CASSEHSPVEAFF.

This clonotype was recorded at least ten times. The J gene is TRBJ2-1, the V gene TRBV6-1; 9 positions agree with TRBD1. Germline values: CDR1 MNHNS, CDR2 SASEGT. This CDR3 contains 18 residues. With V trimmed by 6 bases and J by 4 bases, 16 bases remained unmatched. The CDR3 spells CASSLTPPGTGSYNEQFF. CDR3 in DNA: TGTGCCAGCAGCCTAACGCCACCGGGGACAGGGTCTTACAATGAGCAGTTCTTC.

This clonotype showed up many times. The rearrangement links TRBV7-8 to TRBJ1-5; no definite D call. The ends were cut back, 6 bases at V and 7 bases at J, with 13 bases in the middle. Germline V gene lookup returns CDR1 SGHVS and CDR2 FQNEAQ. The CDR3 is 13 residues long. CDR3 sequence: CASSLPSGQPQHF. The CDR3 DNA follows: TGTGCCAGCAGTCTGCCGTCGGGACAGCCCCAGCATTTT.

This clonotype was detected many times. The V call is TRBV10-3, the J call TRBJ2-7, with 9 bases aligning to TRBD1. Germline CDR1 ENHRY, CDR2 SYGVKD. The CDR3 consists of 14 residues. Trimming at V came to 8 bases and at J to 4 bases, leaving 9 bases not matched to a gene. DNA for the CDR3: TGTGCCATCCGGGCACAGGGGGCTTCATACGAGCAGTACTTC. The encoded protein is CAIRAQGASYEQYF.

There are many counts of this clonotype. CDR3 in amino acids: CASRTAISGNTIYF. In nucleotides, the CDR3 is TGTGCCAGTAGGACAGCTATCTCTGGAAACACCATATATTTT. The V call is TRBV19, the J call TRBJ1-3; possible D gene TRBD1, 5 bases. Germline V lookup: CDR1 LNHDA, CDR2 SQIVND (reference sequence). The CDR3 runs 14 residues. V lost 6 bases and J lost 0, with 9 bases in between.

This clonotype came up many times. V and J are TRBV12-3 or TRBV12-4 and TRBJ1-2, with D uncertain. The V end lost 3 bases, the J end lost 7 bases, and 12 bases lay between the germline ends. The CDR3 is made up of 13 amino acids. CDR3: CASSLLHSSGYTF. The CDR3 DNA reads as TGTGCCAGCAGTTTGCTCCACTCATCTGGCTACACCTTC.

This clonotype was observed many times. The CDR3: CASSLQGASWDTQYF. CDR3 in DNA: TGTGCCAGCAGTTTGCAGGGGGCGAGTTGGGATACGCAGTATTTT. The V call is TRBV28, the J call TRBJ2-3; 8 nucleotides line up with TRBD1. Germline CDR1 is MDHEN and CDR2 is SYDVKM. The CDR3 contains 15 residues. Trimming took 3 bases from V and 6 from J; bases not matched to a gene: 8. Based on the CDR3 plus reference TRBV28 and TRBJ2-3, the full variable domain is DVKVTQSSRYLVKRTGEKVFLECVQDMDHENMFWYRQDPGLGLRLIYFSYDVKMKEKGDIPEGYSVSREKKERFSLILESASTNQTSMYLCASSLQGASWDTQYFGPGTRLTVL.

There are many counts of this clonotype. The chain is built from TRBV6-2 or TRBV6-3 and TRBJ1-6; 9 positions match TRBD1. Trimming removed 5 bases from V and 8 bases from J; junction bases left unmatched: 19. Germline values: CDR1 MNHEY, CDR2 SVGEGT. This CDR3 spans 19 amino acids. The DNA of the CDR3 is TGTGCCAGCAGTCTGAAGGACAGGGGCCACCGAGGACCTTATTCACCCCTCCACTTT. As protein: CASSLKDRGHRGPYSPLHF.